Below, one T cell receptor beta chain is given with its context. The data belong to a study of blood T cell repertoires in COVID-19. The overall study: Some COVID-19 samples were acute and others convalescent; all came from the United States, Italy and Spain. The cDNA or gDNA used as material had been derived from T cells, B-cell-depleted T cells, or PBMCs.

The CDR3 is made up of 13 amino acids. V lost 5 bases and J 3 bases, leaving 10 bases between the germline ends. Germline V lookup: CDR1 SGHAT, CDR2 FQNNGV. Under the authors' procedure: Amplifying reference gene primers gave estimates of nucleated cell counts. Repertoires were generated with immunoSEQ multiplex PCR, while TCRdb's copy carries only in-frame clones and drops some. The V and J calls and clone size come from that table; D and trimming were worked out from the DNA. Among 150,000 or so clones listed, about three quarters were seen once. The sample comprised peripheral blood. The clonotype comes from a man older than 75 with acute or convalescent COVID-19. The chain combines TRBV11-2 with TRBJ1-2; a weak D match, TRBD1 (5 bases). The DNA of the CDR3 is TGTGCCAGCAGCACCACGACAGACTATGGCTACACCTTC. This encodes CASSTTTDYGYTF.